These T cell receptor beta chains were read from a single sample in a study of shared clonotypes between healthy human individuals. Clones were read by immunoSEQ multiplex PCR, and TCRdb kept only the in-frame ones, dropping some. This table has a few million clones, just over 90% appearing once. Specimen: naive CD4+ T cells from PBMCs. All receptors derive from a young man in good health. Some clones in this sample may be carry-over from other donors' samples. CDR3s include the opening cysteine and the closing phenylalanine or tryptophan. The D gene is left open where the match is weak. Expanded clones are given a class, and other clones once, few, many or no size at all.

size	V	D	J	CDR3	DNA
-	TRBV5-1	-	TRBJ1-5	CASSLGPVGQPQHF	TGCGCCAGCAGCTTGGGTCCTGTGGGTCAGCCCCAGCATTTT
-	TRBV5-1	TRBD1	TRBJ2-7	CASASQPNDRGITYEQYF	TGCGCCAGCGCGTCCCAGCCGAACGACAGGGGGATCACCTACGAGCAGTACTTC
-	TRBV21-1	-	TRBJ2-1	CASSFQHLGEQFF	TGTGCCAGCAGCTTTCAACACCTGGGTGAGCAGTTCTTC
-	TRBV7-7	TRBD1	TRBJ2-2	CASSSGTGGRTGELFF	TGTGCCAGCAGCTCCGGGACAGGGGGTCGCACCGGGGAGCTGTTTTTT
-	TRBV5-6	-	TRBJ2-5	CASSWAGSQETQYF	TGTGCCAGCAGCTGGGCGGGGTCCCAAGAGACCCAGTACTTC
-	TRBV7-8	TRBD2	TRBJ2-4	CASSLASGKNLAKNIQYF	TGTGCCAGCAGCTTAGCCAGCGGGAAGAATCTAGCCAAAAACATTCAGTACTTC
-	TRBV6-4	-	TRBJ1-2	CASSDYGGGYTF	TGTGCCAGCAGTGACTATGGTGGAGGCTACACCTTC
few	TRBV6-5	-	TRBJ1-1	CASTNRNTEAFF	TGTGCCAGCACGAATAGGAACACTGAAGCTTTCTTT
-	TRBV4-2	-	TRBJ1-5	CASSQVKVQPQHF	TGTGCCAGCAGCCAAGTGAAAGTTCAGCCCCAGCATTTT
-	TRBV6-5	-	TRBJ2-3	CASSPGRTDTQYF	TGTGCCAGCAGTCCCGGTAGAACAGATACGCAGTATTTT
-	TRBV10-3	-	TRBJ2-7	CAISVGGLTYEQYF	TGTGCCATCAGTGTTGGAGGACTTACCTACGAGCAGTACTTC
once	TRBV5-1	-	TRBJ2-3	CASSAFGTDTQYF	TGCGCCAGCAGCGCCTTCGGCACAGATACGCAGTATTTT
-	TRBV7-3	TRBD1	TRBJ2-5	CASSSTGGIHQTQYF	TGTGCCAGCAGCTCGACAGGGGGCATTCATCAGACCCAGTACTTC
-	TRBV9	-	TRBJ1-2	CASSVWDDLAGYTF	TGTGCCAGCAGCGTCTGGGACGACCTGGCCGGCTACACCTTC
-	TRBV6-5	-	TRBJ1-1	CASSYSGGRGPEAFF	TGTGCCAGCAGTTACTCGGGGGGCAGGGGACCCGAAGCTTTCTTT
-	TRBV6-6	-	TRBJ2-5	CASSYPGAETQYF	TGTGCCAGCAGTTACCCGGGGGCGGAGACCCAGTACTTC
-	TRBV9	-	TRBJ1-1	CASTRTGDLNTEAFF	TGTGCCAGCACCAGGACCGGGGATTTGAACACTGAAGCTTTCTTT
-	TRBV4-2	TRBD1	TRBJ2-6	CASSQPQGQVSGANVLTF	TGTGCCAGCAGCCAACCTCAAGGACAGGTCTCTGGGGCCAACGTCCTGACTTTC
-	TRBV15	-	TRBJ1-1	CATSRDREGGLAEAFF	TGTGCCACCAGCAGAGATCGGGAGGGCGGGTTGGCTGAAGCTTTCTTT
-	TRBV10-3	TRBD2	TRBJ2-1	CAISGARVAGKNEQFF	TGTGCCATCAGTGGGGCGCGGGTAGCGGGAAAGAATGAGCAGTTCTTC
-	TRBV5-1	-	TRBJ2-1	CASSLRSARTAYNEQFF	TGCGCCAGCAGCTTGAGGTCAGCGAGGACAGCCTACAATGAGCAGTTCTTC
-	TRBV4-1	-	TRBJ1-1	CASSQEGLLNTEAFF	TGCGCCAGCAGCCAAGAGGGACTCCTGAACACTGAAGCTTTCTTT
-	TRBV28	TRBD1	TRBJ2-5	CASMEAGGRKTQYF	TGTGCCAGCATGGAGGCAGGGGGCAGGAAGACCCAGTACTTC
-	TRBV30	TRBD1	TRBJ1-5	CAWTGQSNQPQHF	TGTGCCTGGACGGGACAGAGCAATCAGCCCCAGCATTTT
-	TRBV5-1	-	TRBJ2-7	CASSLSGSSYEQYF	TGCGCCAGCAGCTTGTCGGGGTCTTCATACGAGCAGTACTTC
-	TRBV14	-	TRBJ1-3	CASRPGPSGNTIYF	TGTGCCAGCAGGCCAGGCCCCTCTGGAAACACCATATATTTT
-	TRBV5-1	-	TRBJ2-7	CASSLDRATYEQYF	TGCGCCAGCAGCTTGGATCGGGCCACCTACGAGCAGTACTTC
-	TRBV30	TRBD2	TRBJ2-2	CAWRIGLAGAGELFF	TGTGCCTGGAGGATAGGACTAGCGGGAGCTGGGGAGCTGTTTTTT
-	TRBV5-1	TRBD1	TRBJ2-5	CASSLGTGGRGQETQYF	TGCGCCAGCAGCTTGGGAACAGGGGGCAGGGGTCAAGAGACCCAGTACTTC
-	TRBV11-2	-	TRBJ1-3	CASSPRGPSSGNTIYF	TGTGCCAGCAGCCCACGGGGACCGAGCTCTGGAAACACCATATATTTT
-	TRBV6-5	TRBD1	TRBJ1-5	CASSQQGYIQPQHF	TGTGCCAGCAGCCAACAGGGGTACATCCAGCCCCAGCATTTT
-	TRBV5-1	-	TRBJ2-2	CASSPGGGDTGELFF	TGCGCCAGCAGCCCAGGTGGCGGCGACACCGGGGAGCTGTTTTTT
-	TRBV2	-	TRBJ2-3	CASSERFTDTQYF	TGTGCCAGCAGTGAACGTTTCACAGATACGCAGTATTTT
-	TRBV28	-	TRBJ1-1	CASTLGTHTEAFF	TGTGCCAGCACTTTGGGGACCCACACTGAAGCTTTCTTT
-	TRBV28	-	TRBJ1-5	CASSPTLRDPQHF	TGTGCCAGCAGTCCCACCCTCCGGGATCCCCAGCATTTT
-	TRBV7-2	-	TRBJ2-2	CASSTPSTGELFF	TGTGCCAGCAGCACCCCGAGCACCGGGGAGCTGTTTTTT
-	TRBV6-5	-	TRBJ1-1	CATTRDANTEAFF	TGTGCCACCACCCGGGACGCGAACACTGAAGCTTTCTTT
-	TRBV18	-	TRBJ1-1	CASSNRDENTEAFF	TGTGCCAGCTCTAACAGGGATGAGAACACTGAAGCTTTCTTT
-	TRBV7-6	-	TRBJ2-1	CASSLEGGPSSYNEQFF	TGTGCCAGCAGCTTAGAGGGGGGGCCGAGCTCCTACAATGAGCAGTTCTTC
once	TRBV5-4	TRBD1	TRBJ2-7	CASSARQGSYEQYF	TGTGCCAGCAGCGCACGACAGGGGTCGTACGAGCAGTACTTC
-	TRBV29-1	TRBD2	TRBJ2-1	CSAADSGISYNEQFF	TGCAGCGCGGCCGATAGCGGGATCTCCTACAATGAGCAGTTCTTC
-	TRBV5-5	TRBD2	TRBJ2-5	CASSVTPKLAGGQETQYF	TGTGCCAGCAGCGTGACCCCTAAACTAGCGGGAGGACAAGAGACCCAGTACTTC
-	TRBV7-2	TRBD1	TRBJ2-7	CASSLVGTGPYEQYF	TGTGCCAGCAGCTTAGTGGGGACAGGGCCCTACGAGCAGTACTTC
-	TRBV18	TRBD1	TRBJ1-1	CASSHLGTGAQVTEAFF	TGTGCCAGCTCGCATCTAGGGACAGGGGCGCAGGTCACTGAAGCTTTCTTT
-	TRBV7-2	TRBD1	TRBJ2-5	CASSSRTGPETQYF	TGTGCCAGCAGCTCGCGGACAGGCCCGGAGACCCAGTACTTC
-	TRBV2	-	TRBJ1-3	CASINRDPSGNTIYF	TGTGCCAGTATCAACAGGGACCCCTCTGGAAACACCATATATTTT
-	TRBV5-8	TRBD2	TRBJ2-1	CASSLAYGASGTETQFF	TGTGCCAGCAGCCTCGCTTATGGGGCTAGCGGGACTGAGACACAGTTCTTC
-	TRBV6-1	-	TRBJ2-3	CASSVVQGLKDTQYF	TGTGCCAGCAGCGTAGTTCAGGGGCTGAAAGATACGCAGTATTTT
-	TRBV9	TRBD2	TRBJ2-3	CASSVATTGGGDTQYF	TGTGCCAGCAGCGTAGCTACGACGGGAGGGGGAGATACGCAGTATTTT
once	TRBV2	-	TRBJ1-4	CASSVQGGNEKLFF	TGTGCCAGCAGTGTGCAGGGAGGTAATGAAAAACTGTTTTTT
-	TRBV4-3	-	TRBJ1-1	CASSLTQGANTEAFF	TGCGCCAGCAGCTTGACCCAAGGGGCTAACACTGAAGCTTTCTTT
-	TRBV28	TRBD2	TRBJ2-1	CASSRGVTLGEQFF	TGTGCCAGCAGTCGGGGGGTTACCCTAGGTGAGCAGTTCTTC
-	TRBV29-1	TRBD1	TRBJ2-7	CSVPGTGVNEQYF	TGCAGCGTCCCCGGGACAGGGGTCAACGAGCAGTACTTC
once	TRBV27	TRBD2	TRBJ2-7	CASKLGTSGTYEQYF	TGTGCCAGCAAACTCGGGACTAGCGGGACCTACGAGCAGTACTTC
-	TRBV28	-	TRBJ1-5	CASSQHLLRGQPQHF	TGTGCCAGCAGTCAACACCTTTTAAGAGGTCAGCCCCAGCATTTT
-	TRBV7-2	TRBD2	TRBJ2-7	CASSLGTSGSEQYF	TGTGCCAGCTCTCTAGGGACTAGCGGCTCGGAGCAGTACTTC
-	TRBV25-1	-	TRBJ1-3	CASSGSFSGNTIYF	TGTGCCAGCAGTGGGAGTTTCTCTGGAAACACCATATATTTT
-	TRBV28	-	TRBJ1-1	CASSSGSEAFF	TGTGCCAGCAGTTCCGGGTCAGAAGCTTTCTTT
-	TRBV5-1	-	TRBJ2-4	CASSTGTPIQYF	TGCGCCAGCAGCACCGGGACACCGATTCAGTACTTC
once	TRBV27	TRBD2	TRBJ2-3	CASSSSLAGRGDTQYF	TGTGCCAGCAGCTCGTCTCTAGCGGGTCGGGGAGATACGCAGTATTTT